This is a list of T cell receptor beta chains from one sample in a study of cytomegalovirus exposure and HLA in healthy donors. Sequencing was performed with immunoSEQ multiplex PCR; in TCRdb, only in-frame clones are kept and a portion is missing. The data show around 100,000 clones, with 60% to 75% seen just once and roughly 11% held by the top ten. Sequences were obtained from PBMCs. These receptors were collected from a man in his forties in good health and CMV-seropositive. Both conserved end residues are part of each CDR3. The order of the fields is J gene, D gene, V gene, clone size, CDR3 DNA, CDR3 protein. D genes are given only for firm matches. Clone size is shown for a subset of rows, as once, few, many or a class of expanded clone.

TRBJ2-3,TRBD2,TRBV13,.,TGTGCCAGCAGGCTGGCGGGAGTGGTAGATACGCAGTATTTT,CASRLAGVVDTQYF
TRBJ2-5,TRBD1,TRBV19,.,TGTGCCAGTAGTAGGTGGGGGACAGACCGACCACCGAGGGAGACCCAGTACTTC,CASSRWGTDRPPRETQYF
TRBJ2-1,TRBD1,TRBV7-8,.,TGTGCCAGCAGCGATCCCTCCGGGACAGGCTACAATGAGCAGTTCTTC,CASSDPSGTGYNEQFF
TRBJ1-1,.,TRBV6-5,once,TGTGCCAGCAGTTACTCGATACAGTCGGACACTGAAGCTTTCTTT,CASSYSIQSDTEAFF
TRBJ2-1,TRBD1,TRBV7-6,few,TGTGCCAGCAGCTTAACCGGGACAGGGAGCGAGCAGTTCTTC,CASSLTGTGSEQFF
TRBJ1-5,.,TRBV18,.,TGTGCCAGCTCGCAGGGTGGGTGGAATCAGCCCCAGCATTTT,CASSQGGWNQPQHF
TRBJ2-5,TRBD2,TRBV25-1,.,TGTGCCAGCAGTGAGCCGACTAGCGGGATAGAGACCCAGTACTTC,CASSEPTSGIETQYF
TRBJ2-5,.,TRBV10-3,.,TGTGCCATCAGTGAGTCGATGGCGGATCAAGAGACCCAGTACTTC,CAISESMADQETQYF
TRBJ1-4,.,TRBV11-3,few,TGTGCCAGCAGCCTTACCAGGGGAGAAAAACTGTTTTTT,CASSLTRGEKLFF
TRBJ2-5,.,TRBV2,.,TGTGCCAGCAGTGAAGGTGCGCAGGGAAGGACGGAGACCCAGTACTTC,CASSEGAQGRTETQYF
TRBJ2-2,TRBD1,TRBV5-1,.,TGCGCCAGCAGCCCTGGACAGGGTAGTCCCGGGGAGCTGTTTTTT,CASSPGQGSPGELFF
TRBJ2-7,.,TRBV30,few,TGTGCCTGGAGCCCTCGGGACAACTACGAGCAGTACTTC,CAWSPRDNYEQYF
TRBJ1-6,.,TRBV6-5,.,TGTGCCAGCAGCCCATCGCCGGGAGGAGATTCACCCCTCCACTTT,CASSPSPGGDSPLHF
TRBJ1-2,.,TRBV7-9,once,TGTTCCAGCAGCTTAGCGGGCCTTGGGGGCTACACCTTC,CSSSLAGLGGYTF
TRBJ2-3,.,TRBV28,few,TGTGCCAGCAGCCATAGACAGGCCCCCTTCACAGATACGCAGTATTTT,CASSHRQAPFTDTQYF
TRBJ2-5,.,TRBV7-9,.,TGTGCCAGCAGCTTAGCAGGGGCCCCCGAATGGACCCAGTACTTC,CASSLAGAPEWTQYF
TRBJ2-7,TRBD1,TRBV7-3,.,TGTGCCAGCAGCTCCTCCGGGACAGGGGCAGACGAGCAGTACTTC,CASSSSGTGADEQYF
TRBJ2-1,TRBD2,TRBV10-2,.,TGCGCCAGCAGTTTTAGCGGGACTGAGAATGAGCAGTTCTTC,CASSFSGTENEQFF
TRBJ2-2,TRBD2,TRBV9,.,TGTGCCAGCAGCGTAGCTACCGGGACTAGCGGCACCGGGGAGCTGTTTTTT,CASSVATGTSGTGELFF
TRBJ2-7,.,TRBV13,.,TGTGCCAGCAGCTTAGCGGGTGTATACGAGCAGTACTTC,CASSLAGVYEQYF
TRBJ2-7,.,TRBV4-2,.,TGTGCCAGCAGCCAAGACTACTACGAGCAGTACTTC,CASSQDYYEQYF
TRBJ2-7,.,TRBV7-9,.,TGTGCCAGCAGCTTAGATAATAAATTTTACGAGCAGTACTTC,CASSLDNKFYEQYF
TRBJ1-5,.,TRBV6-5,.,TGTGCCAGCAGTTACGCGGAGGGGGGGCAGCCCCAGCATTTT,CASSYAEGGQPQHF
TRBJ2-3,TRBD2,TRBV19,.,TGTGCCACCCAGCGGGAGGCTCGGGGTACGCAGTATTTT,CATQREARGTQYF
TRBJ1-1,.,TRBV4-3,few,TGCGCCAGCAGCCAAGATAGGAACACTGAAGCTTTCTTT,CASSQDRNTEAFF
TRBJ2-1,TRBD2,TRBV9,.,TGTGCCAGCAGCGTAGGACTAGCGACCTACAATGAGCAGTTCTTC,CASSVGLATYNEQFF
TRBJ1-4,.,TRBV7-3,few,TGTGCCAGCAGCTTAAATCGTAATGAAAAACTGTTTTTT,CASSLNRNEKLFF
TRBJ2-1,TRBD2,TRBV19,.,TGTGCCAGTAGTATATTAGGACTAGTTTCCTACAATGAGCAGTTCTTC,CASSILGLVSYNEQFF
TRBJ2-2,.,TRBV6-1,.,TGTGCCAGCAGGGAACAGCGCACCGGGGAGCTGTTTTTT,CASREQRTGELFF
TRBJ1-2,TRBD1,TRBV7-3,.,TGTGCCAGCAGCTTAACTGGGACAGGGAACTATGGCTACACCTTC,CASSLTGTGNYGYTF
TRBJ2-7,.,TRBV9,few,TGTGCCAGCAGCGTAGGTTCGGGGGGCCCCTACGAGCAGTACTTC,CASSVGSGGPYEQYF
TRBJ2-1,TRBD2,TRBV2,.,TGTGCCAGCACGGGGGGTCGGGATGAGCAGTTCTTC,CASTGGRDEQFF
TRBJ2-5,.,TRBV5-1,few,TGCGCCAGCAGCCCGGGCGGGGGCAGGGAGACCCAGTACTTC,CASSPGGGRETQYF
TRBJ2-1,TRBD2,TRBV27,.,TGTGCCAGCAGTTTCCTTTCAGGACTAGAGAGCTCCTACAATGAGCAGTTCTTC,CASSFLSGLESSYNEQFF
TRBJ1-1,TRBD1,TRBV7-3,.,TGTGCCAGCAGGACAGGGGTCGGGACTGAAGCTTTCTTT,CASRTGVGTEAFF
TRBJ1-1,.,TRBV6-1,.,TGTGCCAGCAGTTATGGGGGGAGCGGCACTGAAGCTTTCTTT,CASSYGGSGTEAFF
TRBJ2-7,TRBD1,TRBV27,once,TGTGCCAGCAGTCCAAGGGACAGCCTAGCCTACGAGCAGTACTTC,CASSPRDSLAYEQYF
TRBJ2-3,.,TRBV6-1,.,TGTGCCAGCGGCTATGACAGTATAAGCACAGATACGCAGTATTTT,CASGYDSISTDTQYF
TRBJ2-5,.,TRBV7-9,.,TGTGCCAGCAGCTTATGGCCAGGGCATCGAGAAGAGACCCAGTACTTC,CASSLWPGHREETQYF
TRBJ2-4,.,TRBV27,.,TGTGCCAGCAGTTTATCTACTGTCGGAAACATTCAGTACTTC,CASSLSTVGNIQYF
TRBJ2-1,.,TRBV7-9,.,TGTGCCAGCAGCTTAGGGGCAGGGCGGAACAATGAGCAGTTCTTC,CASSLGAGRNNEQFF
TRBJ1-5,TRBD1,TRBV5-6,.,TGTGCCAGCAGCTTGAAGGGACAGTACAATCAGCCCCAGCATTTT,CASSLKGQYNQPQHF
TRBJ2-1,.,TRBV5-1,.,TGCGCCAGCAGCTTAAACAGTAACAATGAGCAGTTCTTC,CASSLNSNNEQFF
TRBJ2-2,.,TRBV5-5,.,TGTGCCAGCAGCTGGAGGCTGGGGGCGGGAGCCGGGGAGCTGTTTTTT,CASSWRLGAGAGELFF
TRBJ1-1,.,TRBV5-1,.,TGCGCCAGCAGCTTGGTGACAGGTTCGACTGAAGCTTTCTTT,CASSLVTGSTEAFF
TRBJ2-1,.,TRBV7-2,once,TGTGCCAGCAGCCCCCAGAGTGTGGTAGCCGGGCAGTTCTTC,CASSPQSVVAGQFF
TRBJ2-3,TRBD2,TRBV9,few,TGTGCCAGCAGCGTGGGACTAGCAACAGATACGCAGTATTTT,CASSVGLATDTQYF
TRBJ2-7,TRBD1,TRBV18,.,TGTGCCAGCTCACCACCGGGGACAGTCTCCTACGAGCAGTACTTC,CASSPPGTVSYEQYF
TRBJ2-7,TRBD1,TRBV7-9,.,TGTGCCAGCAGCTCACCGGGACAGGTCGTCTACGAGCAGTACTTC,CASSSPGQVVYEQYF
TRBJ1-5,.,TRBV30,.,TGTGCCTGGAGTTCGCAGGACAATCAGCCCCAGCATTTT,CAWSSQDNQPQHF
TRBJ2-5,.,TRBV4-1,.,TGCGCCAGCAGCCGCCGGGACTTGGAAGAGACCCAGTACTTC,CASSRRDLEETQYF
TRBJ2-5,.,TRBV5-6,few,TGTGCCAGCAGCCGTGGGGGGATCGTTCGGACGACCCAGTACTTC,CASSRGGIVRTTQYF
TRBJ1-1,TRBD1,TRBV27,.,TGTGCCAGCAGTCTAAGGACAGGGAGGACTGAAGCTTTCTTT,CASSLRTGRTEAFF
TRBJ2-1,TRBD1,TRBV6-6,.,TGTGCCGAGGGGGCATCCGGGAATGAGCAGTTCTTC,CAEGASGNEQFF